This TCR beta chain was found in a study of blood T cell repertoires in COVID-19. Study-wide context: Sites in the United States, Italy and Spain provided acute and convalescent COVID-19 samples.

The ends lost 0 bases at V and 7 bases at J; junction bases unmatched: 10. This CDR3 has 17 amino acids. Germline CDR1 and CDR2: WSHSY and SAAADI. This clone was seen only a few times. Methods used by the authors: Reference gene primer amplification gave nucleated cell count estimates. Using immunoSEQ multiplex PCR, the repertoire was profiled, and TCRdb retains in-frame clones only, with some absent. For V, J and clone size, that table is used; D and trimming come from the DNA. This table holds nearly 250,000 clones, 86% found once. What was sequenced was peripheral blood. The receptor was derived from a woman aged 80 or over with COVID-19, enrolled during active disease. The J gene is TRBJ2-1, the V gene TRBV10-2; 9 bases match TRBD1. The CDR3: CASSESEQGAAQNEQFF. The DNA for the CDR3 is TGCGCCAGCAGTGAGTCGGAACAGGGGGCCGCCCAAAATGAGCAGTTCTTC.